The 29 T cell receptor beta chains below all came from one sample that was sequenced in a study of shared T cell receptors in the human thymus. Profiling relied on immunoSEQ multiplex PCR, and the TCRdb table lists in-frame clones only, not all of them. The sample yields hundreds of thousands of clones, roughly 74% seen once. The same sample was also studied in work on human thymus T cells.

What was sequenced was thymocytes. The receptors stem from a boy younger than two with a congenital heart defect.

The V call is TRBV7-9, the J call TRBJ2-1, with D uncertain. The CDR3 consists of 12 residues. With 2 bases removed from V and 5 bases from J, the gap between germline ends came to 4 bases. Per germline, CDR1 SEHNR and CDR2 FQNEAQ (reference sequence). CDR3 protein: CASSLYNNEQFF. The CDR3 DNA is TGTGCCAGCAGCTTATACAACAATGAGCAGTTCTTC.

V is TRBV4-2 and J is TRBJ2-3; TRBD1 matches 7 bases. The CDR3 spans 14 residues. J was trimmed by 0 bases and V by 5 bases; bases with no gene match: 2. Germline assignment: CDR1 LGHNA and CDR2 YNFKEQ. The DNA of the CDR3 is TGTGCCAGCAGCTGGGGACAGAGCACAGATACGCAGTATTTT. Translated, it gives CASSWGQSTDTQYF.

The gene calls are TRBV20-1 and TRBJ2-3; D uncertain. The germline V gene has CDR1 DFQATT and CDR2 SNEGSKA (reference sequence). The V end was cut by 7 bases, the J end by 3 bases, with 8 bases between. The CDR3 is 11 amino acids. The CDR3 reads CSVQRTDTQYF. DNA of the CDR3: TGCAGTGTCCAGCGAACAGATACGCAGTATTTT.

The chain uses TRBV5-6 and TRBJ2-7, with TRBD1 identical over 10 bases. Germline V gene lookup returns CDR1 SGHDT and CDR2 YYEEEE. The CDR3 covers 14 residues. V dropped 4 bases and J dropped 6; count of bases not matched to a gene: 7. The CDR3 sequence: CASSLRDRGIEQYF. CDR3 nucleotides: TGTGCCAGCAGCCTCCGGGACAGGGGAATCGAGCAGTACTTC.

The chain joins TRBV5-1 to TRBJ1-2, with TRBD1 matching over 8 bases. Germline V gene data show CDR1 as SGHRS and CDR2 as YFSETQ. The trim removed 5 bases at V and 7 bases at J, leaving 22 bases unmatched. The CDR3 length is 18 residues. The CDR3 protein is CASSPPWTGPGDYIGYTF. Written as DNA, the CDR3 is TGCGCCAGCAGTCCCCCTTGGACAGGGCCAGGGGACTATATTGGCTACACCTTC.

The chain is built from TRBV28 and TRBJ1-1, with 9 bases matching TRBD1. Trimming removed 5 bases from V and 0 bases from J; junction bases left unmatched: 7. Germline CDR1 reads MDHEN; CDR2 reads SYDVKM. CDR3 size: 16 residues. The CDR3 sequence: CASSPRTGAVNTEAFF. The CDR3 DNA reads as TGTGCCAGCAGTCCGAGGACAGGGGCGGTGAACACTGAAGCTTTCTTT. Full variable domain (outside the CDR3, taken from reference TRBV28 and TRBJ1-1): DVKVTQSSRYLVKRTGEKVFLECVQDMDHENMFWYRQDPGLGLRLIYFSYDVKMKEKGDIPEGYSVSREKKERFSLILESASTNQTSMYLCASSPRTGAVNTEAFFGQGTRLTVV.

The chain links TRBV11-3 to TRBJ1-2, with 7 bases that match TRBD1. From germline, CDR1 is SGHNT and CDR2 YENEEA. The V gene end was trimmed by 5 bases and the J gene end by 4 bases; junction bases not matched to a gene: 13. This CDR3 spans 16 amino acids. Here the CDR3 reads CASSPPRQGKVYGYTF. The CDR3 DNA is TGTGCCAGCAGCCCCCCCCGACAGGGTAAGGTCTATGGCTACACCTTC.

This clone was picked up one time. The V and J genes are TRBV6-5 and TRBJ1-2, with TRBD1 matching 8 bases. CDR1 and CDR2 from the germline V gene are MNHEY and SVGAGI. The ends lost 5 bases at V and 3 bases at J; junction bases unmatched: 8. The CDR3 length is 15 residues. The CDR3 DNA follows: TGTGCCAGCAGTCATACGGACAGGGCGGACTATGGCTACACCTTC. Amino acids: CASSHTDRADYGYTF.

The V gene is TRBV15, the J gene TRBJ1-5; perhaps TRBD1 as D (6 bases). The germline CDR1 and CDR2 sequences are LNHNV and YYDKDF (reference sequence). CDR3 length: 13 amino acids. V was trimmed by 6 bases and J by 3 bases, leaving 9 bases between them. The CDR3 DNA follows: TGTGCCACCAGAAGACAGGTCAATCAGCCCCAGCATTTT. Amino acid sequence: CATRRQVNQPQHF.

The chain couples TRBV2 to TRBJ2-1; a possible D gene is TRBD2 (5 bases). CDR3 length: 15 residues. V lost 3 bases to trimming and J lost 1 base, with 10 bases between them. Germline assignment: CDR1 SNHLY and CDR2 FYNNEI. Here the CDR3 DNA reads TGTGCCAGCAGTGATTCCAGCGGATCCTACAATGAGCAGTTCTTC. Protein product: CASSDSSGSYNEQFF.

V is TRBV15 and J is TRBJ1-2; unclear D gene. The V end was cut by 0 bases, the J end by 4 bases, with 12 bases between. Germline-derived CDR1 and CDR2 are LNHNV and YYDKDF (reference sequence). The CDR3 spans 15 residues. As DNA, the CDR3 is TGTGCCACCAGCAGAGATCTGGCCTTTCGCTATGGCTACACCTTC. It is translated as CATSRDLAFRYGYTF.

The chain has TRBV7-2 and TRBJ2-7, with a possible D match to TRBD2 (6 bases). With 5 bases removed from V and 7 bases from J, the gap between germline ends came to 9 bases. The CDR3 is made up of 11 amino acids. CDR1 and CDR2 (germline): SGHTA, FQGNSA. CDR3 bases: TGTGCCAGCAGCCTGGCGGGGGAGCAGTACTTC. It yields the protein CASSLAGEQYF.

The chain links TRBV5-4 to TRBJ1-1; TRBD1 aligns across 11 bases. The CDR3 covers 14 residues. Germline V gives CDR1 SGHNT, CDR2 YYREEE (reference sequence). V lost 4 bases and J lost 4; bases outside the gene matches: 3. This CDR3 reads CASSLDRGPTEAFF. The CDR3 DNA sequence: TGTGCCAGCAGCCTGGACAGGGGGCCCACTGAAGCTTTCTTT.

CDR3 in DNA: TGTGCCAGCAGTTACACAGAGGGTCAGCCCCAGCATTTT. Translating it yields CASSYTEGQPQHF. The chain combines TRBV28 with TRBJ1-5; unclear D gene. Trimming shortened V by 4 bases and J by 6 bases, and 10 bases separated the two germline ends. The germline V gene encodes CDR1 MDHEN and CDR2 SYDVKM. This CDR3 is built from 13 residues.

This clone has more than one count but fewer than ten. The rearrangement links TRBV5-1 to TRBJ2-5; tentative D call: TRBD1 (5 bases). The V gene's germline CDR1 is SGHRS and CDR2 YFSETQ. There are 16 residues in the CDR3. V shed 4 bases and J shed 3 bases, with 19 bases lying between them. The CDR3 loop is CASSLGQQGTKETQYF. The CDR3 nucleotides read TGCGCCAGCAGCCTCGGACAACAAGGCACAAAAGAGACCCAGTACTTC. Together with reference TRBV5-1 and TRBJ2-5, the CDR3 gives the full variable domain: KAGVTQTPRYLIKTRGQQVTLSCSPISGHRSVSWYQQTPGQGLQFLFEYFSETQRNKGNFPGRFSGRQFSNSRSEMNVSTLELGDSALYLCASSLGQQGTKETQYFGPGTRLLVL.

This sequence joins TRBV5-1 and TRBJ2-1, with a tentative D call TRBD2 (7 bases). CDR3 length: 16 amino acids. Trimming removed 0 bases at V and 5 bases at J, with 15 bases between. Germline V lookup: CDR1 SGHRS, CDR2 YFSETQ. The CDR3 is CASSLEGRGLNNEQFF. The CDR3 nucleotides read TGCGCCAGCAGCTTGGAGGGGCGGGGGCTGAACAATGAGCAGTTCTTC.

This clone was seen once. CDR3 region: CASSSRGALAKNYGYTF. The CDR3 coding sequence is TGTGCCAGCAGTTCTCGCGGGGCCCTCGCTAAAAACTATGGCTACACCTTC. This chain uses TRBV27 with TRBJ1-2; possible D gene TRBD1, 5 bases. The V end was cut by 4 bases, the J end by 2 bases, with 20 bases between. CDR1 MNHEY and CDR2 SMNVEV come from the germline V gene (reference sequence). CDR3 length equals 17 residues.

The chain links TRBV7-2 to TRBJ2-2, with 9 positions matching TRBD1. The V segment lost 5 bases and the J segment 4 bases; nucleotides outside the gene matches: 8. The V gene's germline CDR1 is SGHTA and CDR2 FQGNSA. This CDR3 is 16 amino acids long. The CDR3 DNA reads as TGTGCCAGCAGCATAGGACAGGGGTTCAGCACCGGGGAGCTGTTTTTT. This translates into CASSIGQGFSTGELFF.

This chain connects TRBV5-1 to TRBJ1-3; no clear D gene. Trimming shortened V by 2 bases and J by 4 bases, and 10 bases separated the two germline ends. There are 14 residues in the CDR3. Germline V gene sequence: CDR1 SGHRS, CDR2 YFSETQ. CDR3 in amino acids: CASSFTGEGNTIYF. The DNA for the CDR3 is TGCGCCAGCAGCTTTACCGGAGAGGGAAACACCATATATTTT.

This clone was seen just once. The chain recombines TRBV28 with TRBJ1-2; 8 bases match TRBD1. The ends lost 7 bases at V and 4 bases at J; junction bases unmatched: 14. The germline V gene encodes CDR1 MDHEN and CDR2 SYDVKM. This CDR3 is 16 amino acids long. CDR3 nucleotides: TGTGCCAGCACCGCACAAGGGACAGGAAGCCCCTATGGCTACACCTTC. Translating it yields CASTAQGTGSPYGYTF.

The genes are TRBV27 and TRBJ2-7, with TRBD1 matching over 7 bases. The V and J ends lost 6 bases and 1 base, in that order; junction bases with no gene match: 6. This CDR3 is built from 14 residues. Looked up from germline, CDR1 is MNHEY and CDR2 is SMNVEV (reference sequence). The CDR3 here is CASRGQGESYEQYF. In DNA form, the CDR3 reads TGTGCCAGCAGAGGGCAGGGGGAATCCTACGAGCAGTACTTC.

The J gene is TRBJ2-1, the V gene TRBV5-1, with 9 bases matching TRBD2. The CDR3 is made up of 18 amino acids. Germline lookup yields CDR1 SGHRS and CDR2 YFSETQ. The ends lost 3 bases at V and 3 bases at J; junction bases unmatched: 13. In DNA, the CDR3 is TGCGCCAGCAGCTCTCCCTATAGCGGGAGTTCTGTCTACAATGAGCAGTTCTTC. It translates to CASSSPYSGSSVYNEQFF. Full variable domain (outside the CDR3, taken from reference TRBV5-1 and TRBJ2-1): KAGVTQTPRYLIKTRGQQVTLSCSPISGHRSVSWYQQTPGQGLQFLFEYFSETQRNKGNFPGRFSGRQFSNSRSEMNVSTLELGDSALYLCASSSPYSGSSVYNEQFFGPGTRLTVL.

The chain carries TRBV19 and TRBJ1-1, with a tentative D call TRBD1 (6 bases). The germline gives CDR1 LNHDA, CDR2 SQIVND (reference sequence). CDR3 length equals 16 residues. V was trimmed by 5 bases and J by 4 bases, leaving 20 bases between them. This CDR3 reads CASSPRGGAIITEAFF. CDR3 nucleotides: TGTGCCAGTAGTCCCCGCGGGGGCGCCATTATCACTGAAGCTTTCTTT.

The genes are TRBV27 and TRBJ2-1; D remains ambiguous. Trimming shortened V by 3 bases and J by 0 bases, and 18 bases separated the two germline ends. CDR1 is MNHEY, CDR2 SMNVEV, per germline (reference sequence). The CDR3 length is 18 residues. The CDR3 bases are TGTGCCAGCAGTTTCCGCTACCCGCGGCCTAGCTCCTACAATGAGCAGTTCTTC. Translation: CASSFRYPRPSSYNEQFF.

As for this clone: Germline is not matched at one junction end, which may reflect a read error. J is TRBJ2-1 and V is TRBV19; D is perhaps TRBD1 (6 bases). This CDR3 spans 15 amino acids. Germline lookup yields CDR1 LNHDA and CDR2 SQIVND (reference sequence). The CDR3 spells CASSIKQGWGNEQFF. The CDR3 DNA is TGTGCCAGCAGTATAAAACAGGGTTGGGGGAATGAGCAGTTCTTC.

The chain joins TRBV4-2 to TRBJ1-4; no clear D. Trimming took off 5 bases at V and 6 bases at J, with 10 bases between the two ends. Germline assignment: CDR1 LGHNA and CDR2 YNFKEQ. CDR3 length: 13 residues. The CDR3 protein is CASSEPPHEKLFF. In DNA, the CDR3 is TGTGCCAGCAGCGAGCCTCCGCATGAAAAACTGTTTTTT.

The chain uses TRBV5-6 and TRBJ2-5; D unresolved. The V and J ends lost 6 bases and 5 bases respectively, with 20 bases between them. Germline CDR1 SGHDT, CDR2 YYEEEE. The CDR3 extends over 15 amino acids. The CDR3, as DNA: TGTGCCAGCAACCCGCGACTTAGCCAACGGGAGACCCAGTACTTC. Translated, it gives CASNPRLSQRETQYF.

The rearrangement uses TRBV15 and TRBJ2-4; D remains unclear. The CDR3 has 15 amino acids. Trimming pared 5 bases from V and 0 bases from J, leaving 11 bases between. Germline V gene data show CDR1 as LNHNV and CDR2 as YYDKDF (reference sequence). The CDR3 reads CATSEQVQAKNIQYF. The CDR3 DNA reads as TGTGCCACCAGCGAGCAGGTTCAAGCCAAAAACATTCAGTACTTC.

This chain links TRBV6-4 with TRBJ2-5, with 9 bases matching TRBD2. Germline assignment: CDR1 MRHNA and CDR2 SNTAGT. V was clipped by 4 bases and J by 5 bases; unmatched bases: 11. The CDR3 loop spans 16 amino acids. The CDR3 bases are TGTGCCAGCAGTGCCCAAGCGGGAGGTGCCCTGGAGACCCAGTACTTC. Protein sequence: CASSAQAGGALETQYF.